This is a list of T cell receptor beta chains from one sample in a study of regulatory T cells in long-lasting Graves disease. TCRdb fed the multiplex PCR reads into MiXCR, producing one record per CDR3 protein. The sample lists 350,000 to 500,000 distinct CDR3 sequences, roughly 23% occurring once. The input for sequencing was peripheral blood mononuclear cells (PBMCs), taken when the disease was refractory, from a patient treated with antithyroid drugs. These receptors were taken from a female donor with Graves disease. Each CDR3 is given without its conserved first and last residue. The order of the fields is J gene, V gene, D gene, CDR3 protein. The D gene is left open where the match is weak.

>TRBJ2-7|TRBV7-8|-
ASSSDRGFFPYEQY
>TRBJ2-5|TRBV28|TRBD1
ASFAVTGEETQY
>TRBJ2-6|TRBV7-3|TRBD1
ASSQTFGTGYSGANVLT
>TRBJ2-7|TRBV28|-
ASSVDGMGEQY
>TRBJ2-6|TRBV20-1|-
SAHEQGLGSGANVLT
>TRBJ1-1|TRBV25-1|TRBD1
ASSGPGQRGEVF
>TRBJ1-5|TRBV19|-
ASSIDSVRGNQPQH
>TRBJ1-1|TRBV15|-
ATSREKNTEAF
>TRBJ2-7|TRBV28|-
ASSLLEIPSYEQY
>TRBJ1-1|TRBV28|-
ASRQGFFTEAF
>TRBJ1-5|TRBV30|-
AWNRDSNQPQH